The rows below give T cell receptor beta chains drawn from one sample of a study of shared clonotypes between healthy human individuals. The protocol was immunoSEQ multiplex PCR, while the TCRdb copy is restricted to in-frame clones and leaves out a portion. The table records roughly 2,300,000 clones, 85% to 95% of them present only once. Sequences were obtained from naive CD4+ T cells from PBMCs. The receptors stem from a young man in good health. Some clones in this sample may be carry-over from other donors' samples. Each CDR3 is given with its conserved first and last residue. D genes are given only for firm matches. For some rows the clone size is stated as once, few or many, or as a class when expanded; others skip it.

J gene: TRBJ1-2; clone size: NA; V gene: TRBV28; CDR3 length: 11; D gene: NA; CDR3 DNA: TGTGCCAGCAGTTTGTCCCTTGGCTACACCTTC; CDR3 protein: CASSLSLGYTF
J gene: TRBJ1-5; clone size: NA; V gene: TRBV4-2; CDR3 length: 16; D gene: TRBD1; CDR3 DNA: TGTGCCAGCAGCCTAAAGGACAGGGATGGCAATCAGCCCCAGCATTTT; CDR3 protein: CASSLKDRDGNQPQHF
J gene: TRBJ2-7; clone size: NA; V gene: TRBV5-1; CDR3 length: 15; D gene: TRBD2; CDR3 DNA: TGCGCCAGCAGCAGGCTAGCGGGAACTAACTACGAGCAGTACTTC; CDR3 protein: CASSRLAGTNYEQYF
J gene: TRBJ2-1; clone size: NA; V gene: TRBV5-1; CDR3 length: 13; D gene: TRBD1; CDR3 DNA: TGCGCCTCCGGGACAGGGATCTTAAATGAGCAGTTCTTC; CDR3 protein: CASGTGILNEQFF
J gene: TRBJ1-5; clone size: NA; V gene: TRBV27; CDR3 length: 15; D gene: NA; CDR3 DNA: TGTGCCAGCAGTTTCCGGGGACGTAGCAATCAGCCCCAGCATTTT; CDR3 protein: CASSFRGRSNQPQHF
J gene: TRBJ1-2; clone size: NA; V gene: TRBV5-4; CDR3 length: 13; D gene: TRBD1; CDR3 DNA: TGTGCCAGCAGCACACAGGGGGCGAGTGGCTACACCTTC; CDR3 protein: CASSTQGASGYTF
J gene: TRBJ2-7; clone size: NA; V gene: TRBV4-1; CDR3 length: 16; D gene: NA; CDR3 DNA: TGCGCCAGCAGCCAAGAGAGTACAGTCAGCTCCTACGAGCAGTACTTC; CDR3 protein: CASSQESTVSSYEQYF
J gene: TRBJ2-7; clone size: NA; V gene: TRBV4-2; CDR3 length: 17; D gene: TRBD2; CDR3 DNA: TGTGCCAGCAGCCGTGCACCGGGACTAGAAAGCACCTACGAGCAGTACTTC; CDR3 protein: CASSRAPGLESTYEQYF
J gene: TRBJ1-3; clone size: NA; V gene: TRBV6-6; CDR3 length: 15; D gene: NA; CDR3 DNA: TGTGCCAGCAGTTACTCGGGCGACTCTGGAAACACCATATATTTT; CDR3 protein: CASSYSGDSGNTIYF
J gene: TRBJ1-1; clone size: NA; V gene: TRBV7-2; CDR3 length: 15; D gene: NA; CDR3 DNA: TGTGCCAGCAGCTTAGTGGGACTGCTGAACACTGAAGCTTTCTTT; CDR3 protein: CASSLVGLLNTEAFF
J gene: TRBJ2-1; clone size: NA; V gene: TRBV7-9; CDR3 length: 13; D gene: NA; CDR3 DNA: TGTGCCAGCAGCTCCGTTGGATACAATGAGCAGTTCTTC; CDR3 protein: CASSSVGYNEQFF
J gene: TRBJ2-1; clone size: NA; V gene: TRBV7-9; CDR3 length: 14; D gene: TRBD2; CDR3 DNA: TGTGCCAGCAGCTTAATAGCGGGAGACAATGAGCAGTTCTTC; CDR3 protein: CASSLIAGDNEQFF
J gene: TRBJ2-3; clone size: NA; V gene: TRBV19; CDR3 length: 16; D gene: NA; CDR3 DNA: TGTGCCAGTAGTATAGTCGAGTCCCCTCGCACAGATACGCAGTATTTT; CDR3 protein: CASSIVESPRTDTQYF
J gene: TRBJ1-1; clone size: NA; V gene: TRBV4-1; CDR3 length: 15; D gene: NA; CDR3 DNA: TGCGCCAGCAGCCAAAGCAGGACGGGGTCCACTGAAGCTTTCTTT; CDR3 protein: CASSQSRTGSTEAFF
J gene: TRBJ2-1; clone size: NA; V gene: TRBV28; CDR3 length: 17; D gene: NA; CDR3 DNA: TGTGCCGGAAAGCCCCAAACTGAGGAAGTACCCTACAATGAGCAGTTCTTC; CDR3 protein: CAGKPQTEEVPYNEQFF
J gene: TRBJ2-2; clone size: NA; V gene: TRBV28; CDR3 length: 16; D gene: NA; CDR3 DNA: TGTGCCAGCAGTTCCCCGGGCGGGATAGCCACCGGGGAGCTGTTTTTT; CDR3 protein: CASSSPGGIATGELFF
J gene: TRBJ2-7; clone size: NA; V gene: TRBV28; CDR3 length: 14; D gene: NA; CDR3 DNA: TGTGCCAGCAGCCGCAAGAACAGGGCAGGCGAGCAGTACTTC; CDR3 protein: CASSRKNRAGEQYF
J gene: TRBJ2-3; clone size: NA; V gene: TRBV7-3; CDR3 length: 13; D gene: NA; CDR3 DNA: TGTGCCAGCAGCTTAAGGGGAGAAGATACGCAGTATTTT; CDR3 protein: CASSLRGEDTQYF
J gene: TRBJ2-3; clone size: few; V gene: TRBV5-6; CDR3 length: 17; D gene: TRBD2; CDR3 DNA: TGTGCCAGCAGCTCTGGACTAGCGGGAGGTAGAGCAGATACGCAGTATTTT; CDR3 protein: CASSSGLAGGRADTQYF
J gene: TRBJ2-7; clone size: once; V gene: TRBV5-1; CDR3 length: 14; D gene: NA; CDR3 DNA: TGCGCCAGCAGCTTGGCGGGCGGTTCCTACGAGCAGTACTTC; CDR3 protein: CASSLAGGSYEQYF
J gene: TRBJ2-1; clone size: NA; V gene: TRBV5-1; CDR3 length: 14; D gene: NA; CDR3 DNA: TGCGCCAGCAGCGACGGGACCTCCTACAATGAGCAGTTCTTC; CDR3 protein: CASSDGTSYNEQFF
J gene: TRBJ2-5; clone size: few; V gene: TRBV5-6; CDR3 length: 14; D gene: TRBD1; CDR3 DNA: TGTGCCAGCCCAACTCGGGCAGGGGGAGAGACCCAGTACTTC; CDR3 protein: CASPTRAGGETQYF
J gene: TRBJ2-1; clone size: NA; V gene: TRBV11-3; CDR3 length: 11; D gene: NA; CDR3 DNA: TGTGCCAGCAGCTCTGGCAATGAGCAGTTCTTC; CDR3 protein: CASSSGNEQFF
J gene: TRBJ2-4; clone size: NA; V gene: TRBV6-1; CDR3 length: 15; D gene: TRBD1; CDR3 DNA: TGTGCCAGCAGTTTAGTACAGGGGGCCAAAAACATTCAGTACTTC; CDR3 protein: CASSLVQGAKNIQYF
J gene: TRBJ2-7; clone size: NA; V gene: TRBV27; CDR3 length: 14; D gene: NA; CDR3 DNA: TGTGCCAGCAGTTTAGACAGACTCTCCTACGAGCAGTACTTC; CDR3 protein: CASSLDRLSYEQYF
J gene: TRBJ2-2; clone size: NA; V gene: TRBV5-4; CDR3 length: 13; D gene: NA; CDR3 DNA: TGTGCCAGCAGCTTGAATGACGGAGGGGAGCTGTTTTTT; CDR3 protein: CASSLNDGGELFF
J gene: TRBJ1-2; clone size: NA; V gene: TRBV20-1; CDR3 length: 11; D gene: NA; CDR3 DNA: TGCAGTGCTAGTTCCAGGGAAGGCTACACCTTC; CDR3 protein: CSASSREGYTF
J gene: TRBJ2-7; clone size: NA; V gene: TRBV5-4; CDR3 length: 17; D gene: TRBD2; CDR3 DNA: TGTGCCAGCAGCCGGAGTTTACCCTCGGGACTAGCTAACGAGCAGTACTTC; CDR3 protein: CASSRSLPSGLANEQYF
J gene: TRBJ2-5; clone size: NA; V gene: TRBV7-9; CDR3 length: 16; D gene: NA; CDR3 DNA: TGTGCCAGCAGCTTAGGTTTCGGGGCATCCCAAGAGACCCAGTACTTC; CDR3 protein: CASSLGFGASQETQYF
J gene: TRBJ2-7; clone size: NA; V gene: TRBV6-6; CDR3 length: 14; D gene: NA; CDR3 DNA: TGTGCCAGCAGACCCGGACAGAGAACCTACGAGCAGTACTTC; CDR3 protein: CASRPGQRTYEQYF
J gene: TRBJ1-3; clone size: NA; V gene: TRBV10-2; CDR3 length: 17; D gene: NA; CDR3 DNA: TGCGCCAGCAGGCGAGGGAATTCGGGTTATTCTGGAAACACCATATATTTT; CDR3 protein: CASRRGNSGYSGNTIYF
J gene: TRBJ1-5; clone size: NA; V gene: TRBV19; CDR3 length: 15; D gene: TRBD1; CDR3 DNA: TGTGCCGTCCGGGACAGGGGACGTAGCAATCAGCCCCAGCATTTT; CDR3 protein: CAVRDRGRSNQPQHF
J gene: TRBJ2-5; clone size: once; V gene: TRBV11-1; CDR3 length: 15; D gene: NA; CDR3 DNA: TGTGCCAGCAGCTTATACGGGGGCAGTGCGGAGACCCAGTACTTC; CDR3 protein: CASSLYGGSAETQYF
J gene: TRBJ2-1; clone size: NA; V gene: TRBV14; CDR3 length: 12; D gene: NA; CDR3 DNA: TGTGCCAGCAGCCAGATAGTAAATGAGCAGTTCTTC; CDR3 protein: CASSQIVNEQFF
J gene: TRBJ1-5; clone size: NA; V gene: TRBV28; CDR3 length: 15; D gene: NA; CDR3 DNA: TGTGCCAGCAGTTTCCCGCCGGGGTCGGGTCAGCCCCAGCATTTT; CDR3 protein: CASSFPPGSGQPQHF
J gene: TRBJ2-3; clone size: NA; V gene: TRBV5-1; CDR3 length: 15; D gene: NA; CDR3 DNA: TGCGCCAGCAGCTTGGGGGGACCTAGCACAGATACGCAGTATTTT; CDR3 protein: CASSLGGPSTDTQYF
J gene: TRBJ2-2; clone size: NA; V gene: TRBV2; CDR3 length: 16; D gene: NA; CDR3 DNA: TGTGCCAGCAGTGAATTAGGACAGCGAACCACCGGGGAGCTGTTTTTT; CDR3 protein: CASSELGQRTTGELFF
J gene: TRBJ2-6; clone size: few; V gene: TRBV28; CDR3 length: 14; D gene: NA; CDR3 DNA: TGTGCCAGCAGTTTACACTCTGGGGCCAACGTCCTGACTTTC; CDR3 protein: CASSLHSGANVLTF
J gene: TRBJ2-7; clone size: once; V gene: TRBV28; CDR3 length: 14; D gene: NA; CDR3 DNA: TGTGCCAGCAGTTTACCAGGGGTTCGGTACGAGCAGTACTTC; CDR3 protein: CASSLPGVRYEQYF
J gene: TRBJ1-5; clone size: NA; V gene: TRBV27; CDR3 length: 15; D gene: NA; CDR3 DNA: TGTGCCAGCAGTTTTCAAGGGGGTCGGGCTCAGCCCCAGCATTTT; CDR3 protein: CASSFQGGRAQPQHF
J gene: TRBJ1-4; clone size: NA; V gene: TRBV2; CDR3 length: 15; D gene: NA; CDR3 DNA: TGTGCCAGCAGCTCCTCAGGAGGAGCTAATGAAAAACTGTTTTTT; CDR3 protein: CASSSSGGANEKLFF
J gene: TRBJ2-7; clone size: NA; V gene: TRBV7-9; CDR3 length: 14; D gene: NA; CDR3 DNA: TGTGCCAGCAGCTTGCGACAGGTCTCCTACGAGCAGTACTTC; CDR3 protein: CASSLRQVSYEQYF
J gene: TRBJ1-1; clone size: NA; V gene: TRBV4-2; CDR3 length: 15; D gene: NA; CDR3 DNA: TGTGCCAGCAGCCAAGAAGGCAGGGGCAACACTGAAGCTTTCTTT; CDR3 protein: CASSQEGRGNTEAFF
J gene: TRBJ2-7; clone size: NA; V gene: TRBV11-2; CDR3 length: 14; D gene: TRBD2; CDR3 DNA: TGTGCCAGCAGCTGGACTAGCGGAACCTACGAGCAGTACTTC; CDR3 protein: CASSWTSGTYEQYF